Described below is a single T cell receptor (beta chain) sequence and its context. Its target is not known. Additional DNA sequences in this sample encode the identical CDR3. Genomic DNA from each subset was divided evenly over several immunoSEQ plates. Repertoires were generated with immunoSEQ multiplex PCR, while TCRdb's copy carries only in-frame clones and drops some. The data hold around 1.5 million clones, with 95% to 99% observed a single time. These data are taken from a study of shared clonotypes between healthy human individuals. Overall study results and limits: Limited genetic and exposure-history diversity came from having few donors.

The CDR3 is 13 amino acids. Germline assignment: CDR1 SGDLS and CDR2 YYNGEE. V lost 0 bases and J lost 0, with 4 bases in between. The TCR was taken from a man aged 25-40 years in good health. The genes are TRBV9 and TRBJ2-7; D gene ambiguous. Sequencing was done on a sample of naive CD4+ T cells sorted from blood. Documented subset: CD45RA+ positively selected. The CDR3 region has the DNA TGTGCCAGCAGCGTAGGATCCTCCTACGAGCAGTACTTC. Protein sequence: CASSVGSSYEQYF.